Below, 26 T cell receptor beta chains from the same sample are listed, as sequenced in a study of identical twins. A single record per CDR3 protein comes from TCRdb applying MiXCR to the 5' RACE reads. Found here are hundreds of thousands of distinct CDR3 sequences, roughly 12% of them singletons; the top ten hold 1.5% to 2%. These data also formed part of another study, on yellow fever vaccine responses in identical twins.

Source material: PBMCs. The receptors were sampled from a woman aged 18 to 35 in good health.

This clonotype showed up just a few times. This rearrangement joins TRBV5-1 to TRBJ1-2; possibly TRBD1 for D (6 bases). CDR1 and CDR2 (germline): SGHRS, YFSETQ. CDR3 size: 15 residues. V gave up 2 bases and J gave up 0 bases, with 11 bases separating them. CDR3 sequence (DNA): TGCGCCAGCAGCTTCGCGGGGACATCTAACTATGGCTACACCTTC. This translates into CASSFAGTSNYGYTF.

This clonotype has only a few counts. The chain couples TRBV10-2 to TRBJ2-5; 7 bases line up with TRBD1. The CDR3 extends over 15 amino acids. The trim removed 3 bases at V and 0 bases at J, leaving 4 bases unmatched. Germline lookup yields CDR1 WSHSY and CDR2 SAAADI. The CDR3 region has the DNA TGCGCCAGCAGTGAAAACAGGGGATACCAAGAGACCCAGTACTTC. It translates to CASSENRGYQETQYF.

This clonotype was counted only a few times. The chain combines TRBV6-5 with TRBJ2-2, with D maybe TRBD1 (6 bases). V lost 4 bases to trimming and J lost 7 bases, with 13 bases between them. Germline V gives CDR1 MNHEY, CDR2 SVGAGI. This CDR3 spans 14 amino acids. The CDR3 is CASSSAGVIGELFF. Written as DNA, the CDR3 is TGTGCCAGCAGTTCGGCAGGGGTAATCGGGGAGCTGTTTTTT.

The chain employs TRBV20-1 and TRBJ2-2; D gene unclear. CDR1 and CDR2 from the germline V gene are DFQATT and SNEGSKA (reference sequence). Between the trimmed V and J ends, which lost 5 bases and 5 bases, there was a span of 12 bases. The CDR3 is 13 amino acids. CDR3 sequence (DNA): TGCAGTGCTTATACTTCGACTACCGGGGAGCTGTTTTTT. Residues: CSAYTSTTGELFF.

This clonotype was seen ten or more times. The chain links TRBV4-1 to TRBJ1-3, with no clear D. Germline V lookup: CDR1 MGHRA, CDR2 YSYEKL. This CDR3 comprises 16 residues. Trimming left V 2 bases short and J 0 bases short, with 11 bases between. CDR3 coding DNA: TGCGCCAGCAGCCAATTTGGAGCGAGCTCTGGAAACACCATATATTTT. It translates to CASSQFGASSGNTIYF.

This chain joins TRBV18 and TRBJ2-7; 7 positions match TRBD1. Germline CDR1 reads KGHSH; CDR2 reads LQKENI. V was clipped by 1 base and J by 0 bases; unmatched bases: 9. CDR3 length: 17 residues. CDR3 sequence (DNA): TGTGCCAGCTCACCACAGACGACAGGGCCCAACTCCTACGAGCAGTACTTC. This gives the protein CASSPQTTGPNSYEQYF.

The chain is built from TRBV20-1 and TRBJ1-6; perhaps TRBD1 as D (6 bases). Germline assignment: CDR1 DFQATT and CDR2 SNEGSKA (reference sequence). CDR3 length: 15 residues. Trimming shortened V by 1 base and J by 6 bases, and 13 bases separated the two germline ends. This CDR3 reads CSARGRGGSNSPLHF. In DNA, the CDR3 is TGCAGTGCTAGAGGGAGGGGGGGTAGTAATTCACCCCTCCACTTT.

This chain joins TRBV20-1 and TRBJ2-1; TRBD2 is a possible D gene (6 bases). V was clipped by 3 bases and J by 3 bases, with 15 bases between them. The CDR3 contains 15 residues. The germline gives CDR1 DFQATT, CDR2 SNEGSKA (reference sequence). CDR3 protein: CSARSAGFNYNEQFF. The CDR3 DNA reads as TGCAGTGCTAGGTCAGCGGGCTTCAACTACAATGAGCAGTTCTTC.

The J gene is TRBJ2-7, the V gene TRBV13; TRBD2 matches 12 bases. CDR1 is PRHDT, CDR2 FYEKMQ, per germline (reference sequence). V was pared by 4 bases and J by 3 bases, with 4 bases of the junction left unmatched. The CDR3 loop spans 15 amino acids. CDR3 loop: CASSSVLAGGYEQYF. The CDR3 region has the DNA TGTGCCAGCAGCTCAGTACTAGCGGGGGGCTACGAGCAGTACTTC.

The CDR3 sequence: CASSLEGLAPHEQFF. CDR3 nucleotide sequence: TGTGCCAGCAGTTTAGAAGGACTAGCACCACATGAGCAGTTCTTC. This chain uses TRBV27 with TRBJ2-1, with TRBD2 identical over 8 bases. J lost 8 bases, V lost 2 bases, and 8 bases had no gene match. Germline CDR1 MNHEY, CDR2 SMNVEV (reference sequence). This CDR3 contains 15 residues.

The chain combines TRBV10-3 with TRBJ2-2; 8 positions agree with TRBD2. V trimming: 2 bases; J trimming: 3 bases; junction bases outside the gene matches: 2. The germline CDR1 and CDR2 sequences are ENHRY and SYGVKD. This CDR3 has 15 residues. The CDR3 loop is CAISEAAGDTGELFF. The CDR3 nucleotides are TGTGCCATCAGTGAGGCAGCGGGGGACACCGGGGAGCTGTTTTTT.

In its sample, this clonotype was seen a few times. This sequence joins TRBV20-1 and TRBJ2-5; D assignment may be TRBD1 or TRBD2 (6 bases each). Germline assignment: CDR1 DFQATT and CDR2 SNEGSKA (reference sequence). V lost 6 bases and J lost 5, with 16 bases in between. CDR3 length: 13 residues. The CDR3 protein is CSASTGAWETQYF. CDR3 sequence (DNA): TGCAGTGCCTCTACGGGGGCGTGGGAGACCCAGTACTTC.

V usage is TRBV6-1 and J usage is TRBJ2-4; the D gene is possibly TRBD1 (6 bases). Trimming removed 8 bases from V and 8 bases from J, with 22 bases in between. Germline CDR1 is MNHNS and CDR2 is SASEGT. The CDR3 has 15 amino acids. For the CDR3, the DNA is TGTGCCAGCGCATCCGAACAGGGTATATTGGACATTCAGTACTTC. Translating gives CASASEQGILDIQYF.

This clonotype has only a few counts. The V gene is TRBV7-8, the J gene TRBJ2-1, with D possibly TRBD1 on 5 matching bases. Germline assignment: CDR1 SGHVS and CDR2 FQNEAQ. The CDR3 has 12 residues. V lost 1 base and J 15 bases, leaving 13 bases between the germline ends. The CDR3 DNA is TGTGCCAGCAGCTTAGGTGGGGCCCTGGGGTTCTTC. Its protein is CASSLGGALGFF.

The V and J genes are TRBV29-1 and TRBJ2-7; 8 bases are shared with TRBD1. The CDR3 runs 13 residues. Germline-derived CDR1 and CDR2 are SQVTM and ANQGSEA. V shed 7 bases and J 5 bases; nucleotides not matched to a gene: 10. DNA for the CDR3: TGCAGCGCCTCTAGGACAGGGATCGACGAGCAGTACTTC. Translation: CSASRTGIDEQYF.

This chain connects TRBV5-1 to TRBJ2-4, with D possibly being TRBD2 (7 bases). Trimming pared 0 bases from V and 8 bases from J, leaving 12 bases between. CDR1 SGHRS and CDR2 YFSETQ come from the germline V gene. The CDR3 contains 14 residues. Written as DNA, the CDR3 is TGCGCCAGCAGCTTGGAGGGGGGGAAAGACATTCAGTACTTC. Its protein product is CASSLEGGKDIQYF.

Only a few counts were recorded for this clonotype. The chain uses TRBV2 and TRBJ1-1; 7 positions agree with TRBD1. The CDR3 loop spans 13 amino acids. From germline, CDR1 is SNHLY and CDR2 FYNNEI. Unmatched junction bases numbered 8, after V lost 10 bases and J lost 3 bases. CDR3 sequence: CATRQGTYTEAFF. In DNA form, the CDR3 reads TGTGCCACCCGACAGGGTACTTACACTGAAGCTTTCTTT.

The chain combines TRBV11-1 with TRBJ2-7, with a tentative D call TRBD1 (5 bases). This CDR3 has 15 amino acids. V lost 5 bases and J 3 bases, leaving 17 bases between the germline ends. Germline lookup yields CDR1 SGHAT and CDR2 FQDESV (reference sequence). CDR3 nucleotides: TGTGCCAGCAGCGTTTCATGGACAAGAGACTACGAGCAGTACTTC. It is translated as CASSVSWTRDYEQYF. The full variable domain, completed using reference TRBV11-1 and TRBJ2-7, is EAEVAQSPRYKITEKSQAVAFWCDPISGHATLYWYRQILGQGPELLVQFQDESVVDDSQLPKDRFSAERLKGVDSTLKIQPAELGDSAMYLCASSVSWTRDYEQYFGPGTRLTVT.

This chain connects TRBV7-6 to TRBJ2-7; 9 positions match TRBD1. Germline V CDR1 and CDR2: SGHVS, FNYEAQ. V was pared by 4 bases and J by 6 bases, with 7 bases of the junction left unmatched. CDR3 length: 14 residues. Here the CDR3 reads CASSSGTGPGEQYF. DNA for the CDR3: TGTGCCAGCAGCTCCGGGACAGGGCCTGGCGAGCAGTACTTC.

In its sample, this clonotype was seen many times. CDR3 in DNA: TGTGCCAGCAGCTCGGGGGTTAGCAATCAGCCCCAGCATTTT. It encodes CASSSGVSNQPQHF. V usage is TRBV11-2 and J usage is TRBJ1-5, with D perhaps TRBD1 (5 bases). The ends were cut back, 4 bases at V and 0 bases at J, with 7 bases in the middle. This CDR3 has 14 residues. Germline CDR1 SGHAT, CDR2 FQNNGV.

This clonotype has more than one count but fewer than ten. This rearrangement joins TRBV29-1 to TRBJ2-3; D may match TRBD1 or TRBD2 (5 bases each). The CDR3 consists of 13 residues. V lost 4 bases, J lost 4 bases, and 12 bases lay in between. The V gene's germline CDR1 is SQVTM and CDR2 ANQGSEA. The CDR3 DNA sequence: TGCAGCGTTGTCCGGGACCCAGCAGATACGCAGTATTTT. Its translation: CSVVRDPADTQYF.

There are many counts of this clonotype. The genes are TRBV12-3 or TRBV12-4 and TRBJ1-1; D is possibly TRBD1 (5 bases). The CDR3 is 12 residues long. Trimming stripped 5 bases from V and 7 bases from J, with 11 bases between. CDR3 DNA: TGTGCCAGCAGTCGATTGACAGTTGAAGCTTTCTTT. It is translated as CASSRLTVEAFF.

This clonotype has a count of ten or more. The chain recombines TRBV12-3 or TRBV12-4 with TRBJ2-1; no definite D call. Trimming cost V 1 base and J 5 bases, with 9 bases left between them. The CDR3 has 14 residues. CDR3 DNA: TGTGCCAGCAGTTTAGGGGTGACTCACAATGAGCAGTTCTTC. It specifies CASSLGVTHNEQFF.

V usage is TRBV12-5 and J usage is TRBJ1-1; a weak D match, TRBD1 (5 bases). CDR3 size: 17 residues. V gave up 0 bases and J gave up 5 bases, with 19 bases separating them. Germline V gene lookup returns CDR1 LGHNT and CDR2 FRNRAP. This chain's CDR3 is CASGLVTKGQRQTEAFF. The CDR3 DNA is TGTGCTAGTGGTTTGGTTACCAAGGGGCAAAGGCAAACTGAAGCTTTCTTT. Full variable domain (missing parts from reference TRBV12-5 and TRBJ1-1): DARVTQTPRHKVTEMGQEVTMRCQPILGHNTVFWYRQTMMQGLELLAYFRNRAPLDDSGMPKDRFSAEMPDATLATLKIQPSEPRDSAVYFCASGLVTKGQRQTEAFFGQGTRLTVV.

This clonotype has a handful of counts. The chain uses TRBV24-1 and TRBJ2-1; 14 nucleotides match TRBD2. Per the germline V gene, CDR1 is KGHDR and CDR2 is SFDVKD. V shed 9 bases and J 8 bases; nucleotides not matched to a gene: 8. This CDR3 is built from 15 residues. CDR3 bases: TGTGCCACCCAAACGACTAGCGGGAGGGCCTATGAGCAGTTCTTC. The encoded protein is CATQTTSGRAYEQFF.

This clonotype was seen a few times. This rearrangement joins TRBV12-3 or TRBV12-4 to TRBJ1-5, with D possibly matching TRBD1 (5 bases). The CDR3 runs 14 residues. The V end was cut by 5 bases, the J end by 7 bases, with 15 bases between. Here the CDR3 DNA reads TGTGCCAGCAGTCCGGGACCCAAGGGGCAGCCCCAGCATTTT. It is translated as CASSPGPKGQPQHF.